A selection of T cell receptor beta chains follows, all from one sample in a study of T cells in Graves' hyperthyroidism and ophthalmopathy. One entry per CDR3 protein results from TCRdb running MiXCR on the multiplex PCR reads. The table lists some 800,000 distinct CDR3 sequences, over 35% of them singletons. Sequencing used blood. These TCRs come from a man younger than 35 with Graves' hyperthyroidism. Both conserved end residues are part of each CDR3. A D gene is named only where the DNA matches it firmly. Not every row has a clone size; where given, it reads once, few, many or a size class.

DNA: TGTGCCAGCGGCTGGAGAGCAACTAATGAAAAACTGTTTTTT
CDR3: CASGWRATNEKLFF
length: 14
J: TRBJ1-4
size: .
D: .
V: TRBV6-1

DNA: TGCGCCAGCAGCCGGGGACAGGGCTCCTCTGGGGCCAACGTCCTGGCTTTC
CDR3: CASSRGQGSSGANVLAF
length: 17
J: TRBJ2-6
size: once
D: TRBD1
V: TRBV5-1

DNA: TGTGCCAGCTCACCGTATGGTCAGCCCCAGCATTTT
CDR3: CASSPYGQPQHF
length: 12
J: TRBJ1-5
size: .
D: .
V: TRBV18

DNA: TGTGCCAGCAGTTTGACAGGGGCCGCACCTGAAGAGATCCAGTACTTC
CDR3: CASSLTGAAPEEIQYF
length: 16
J: TRBJ2-5
size: .
D: TRBD1
V: TRBV7-2

DNA: TGTGCCAGCACCAACGCGGGGGGGTATAATGAAAAACTGTTTTTT
CDR3: CASTNAGGYNEKLFF
length: 15
J: TRBJ1-4
size: few
D: .
V: TRBV6-5

DNA: TGTGCCAGCAGCCGGGACAGGGAAACCGGGGAGCTGTTTTTT
CDR3: CASSRDRETGELFF
length: 14
J: TRBJ2-2
size: .
D: TRBD1
V: TRBV7-8

DNA: TGCGCCAGCAGTCCAAACAGGGGTTCCGACACTGAAGCTTTCTTT
CDR3: CASSPNRGSDTEAFF
length: 15
J: TRBJ1-1
size: .
D: TRBD1
V: TRBV5-1

DNA: TGTGCCAGCAGCCGACTAGGACAGGGAAAGGAGGAGACCCAGTACTTC
CDR3: CASSRLGQGKEETQYF
length: 16
J: TRBJ2-5
size: few
D: TRBD1
V: TRBV11-2

DNA: TGCAGTGCTTTAGGTGGGAACACCGGGGAGCTGTTTTTT
CDR3: CSALGGNTGELFF
length: 13
J: TRBJ2-2
size: .
D: .
V: TRBV20-1

DNA: TGTGCCAGTAGTCCAGGGACAGTACTCCACTTT
CDR3: CASSPGTVLHF
length: 11
J: TRBJ1-6
size: .
D: TRBD1
V: TRBV19

DNA: TGCAGCGGTCGGAACACTGAAGCTTTCTTT
CDR3: CSGRNTEAFF
length: 10
J: TRBJ1-1
size: many
D: .
V: TRBV29-1

DNA: TGCGCCAGCAGCCCGGACAGATATGGCTACACCTTC
CDR3: CASSPDRYGYTF
length: 12
J: TRBJ1-2
size: many
D: .
V: TRBV5-1

DNA: TGTGCCAGCAGCCACCGGGACAAGCAAGAGACCCAGTACTTC
CDR3: CASSHRDKQETQYF
length: 14
J: TRBJ2-5
size: few
D: .
V: TRBV7-2

DNA: TGTGCCAGTAGTACTTTCCGGACAGGGTCCACTGAAGCTTTCTTT
CDR3: CASSTFRTGSTEAFF
length: 15
J: TRBJ1-1
size: .
D: TRBD1
V: TRBV19

DNA: TGTGCCAGCAGTGAAGTTGCAGGGGACAGCAGATCACCCCTCCACTTT
CDR3: CASSEVAGDSRSPLHF
length: 16
J: TRBJ1-6
size: .
D: TRBD1
V: TRBV25-1

DNA: TGTGCCTCGAGGGAGACCGCCGGACACAATCAGCCCCAGCATTTT
CDR3: CASRETAGHNQPQHF
length: 15
J: TRBJ1-5
size: .
D: .
V: TRBV19

DNA: TGTGCCAGCAGCTTGTGGGGGGCCGGGGAGCTGTACTTC
CDR3: CASSLWGAGELYF
length: 13
J: TRBJ2-7
size: .
D: .
V: TRBV7-9